The 7 T cell receptor beta chains in this list originate from one sample, sequenced in a study of identical twins. Each CDR3 protein is one row after TCRdb ran MiXCR on the 5' RACE reads. This table has under 400,000 distinct CDR3 sequences, 9% appearing once. Sequencing input: naive T cells sorted from blood. The receptors here all came from a woman aged 45-65 years in good health.

In this sample, this clonotype turned up a few times. CDR3: CASTLSRVFSYNEQFF. CDR3 sequence (DNA): TGTGCCAGCACTCTTAGCCGGGTCTTCTCCTACAATGAGCAGTTCTTC. V and J are TRBV6-1 and TRBJ2-1; no definite D call. CDR3 length: 16 residues. V lost 7 bases and J lost 0, with 16 bases in between. Germline V gene data show CDR1 as MNHNS and CDR2 as SASEGT.

The chain recombines TRBV30 with TRBJ1-1, with D perhaps TRBD1 (6 bases). V lost 3 bases and J lost 6, with 11 bases in between. The CDR3 covers 12 residues. From germline, CDR1 is GTSNPN and CDR2 SVGIG (reference sequence). The CDR3 DNA follows: TGTGCCTGGAGCAGGGGTGAGGCTGAAGCTTTCTTT. Translated: CAWSRGEAEAFF.

This clonotype was recorded at least ten times. An end of the junction differs from the germline gene, which may be a read error. This chain links TRBV29-1 with TRBJ2-1; TRBD1 matches at 7 bases. Germline CDR1 is SQVTM and CDR2 is ANQGSEA. The CDR3 is made up of 18 amino acids. CDR3 amino acids: CSVEDLIGGSTATNQQFF. The CDR3 nucleotides are TGCAGCGTTGAAGACCTTATAGGGGGCTCGACAGCTACCAATCAGCAGTTCTTC.

This clonotype was counted only a few times. V gene TRBV5-1 combines with J gene TRBJ1-1; D is undetermined. The V gene lost 1 base and the J gene lost 4 bases, with 8 bases spanning the gap. Germline values: CDR1 SGHRS, CDR2 YFSETQ. This CDR3 has 13 residues. This CDR3 is CASSLKRSTEAFF. CDR3 DNA: TGCGCCAGCAGCTTGAAGCGGAGCACTGAAGCTTTCTTT.

The V gene is TRBV19, the J gene TRBJ2-1; no clear D gene. This CDR3 is 15 amino acids long. V was pared by 6 bases and J by 3 bases, with 15 bases between. The germline V gene encodes CDR1 LNHDA and CDR2 SQIVND (reference sequence). The CDR3 region is CASRESTLRYNEQFF. Here the CDR3 DNA reads TGTGCCAGTAGGGAGTCCACTTTACGCTACAATGAGCAGTTCTTC. Full variable domain (missing parts from reference TRBV19 and TRBJ2-1): DGGITQSPKYLFRKEGQNVTLSCEQNLNHDAMYWYRQDPGQGLRLIYYSQIVNDFQKGDIAEGYSVSREKKESFPLTVTSAQKNPTAFYLCASRESTLRYNEQFFGPGTRLTVL.

This chain links TRBV5-1 with TRBJ2-1, with TRBD2 matching over 13 bases. V was clipped by 4 bases and J by 9 bases; unmatched bases: 4. This CDR3 has 14 residues. Germline V gives CDR1 SGHRS, CDR2 YFSETQ. CDR3 region: CASSTSGRAFEQFF. CDR3 nucleotide sequence: TGCGCCAGCAGCACTAGCGGGAGGGCCTTTGAGCAGTTCTTC.

This clonotype was recorded only once. The conserved final phenylalanine or tryptophan is absent from the CDR3, which likely points to a read error. The J gene is TRBJ2-3, the V gene TRBV3-1; 12 bases are shared with TRBD2. CDR1 and CDR2 from the germline V gene are LGHDT and YNNKEL (reference sequence). After removal of 5 bases from V and 4 bases from J, the junction contained 22 bases not matched to a gene. The CDR3 length is 21 residues. The CDR3 DNA is TGTGCCAGCAGCACTCGACTAGCGGGAGTCTCCCGCGTACTAGATGCAGATACGCAGTATTCT. This translates into CASSTRLAGVSRVLDADTQYS.